These 26 T cell receptor beta chains were sequenced from one sample in a study of response to subunit inactivated influenza vaccine. TCRdb processed the RT-PCR reads anew with MiXCR; each CDR3 protein has one entry. The sample gives about 780,000 distinct CDR3 sequences, less than 20% of which show up once; around 9.9% is in the top ten. The starting material was PBMCs from blood, obtained around 5 days after vaccination. These receptors all come from a man aged 50-59 years who received an inactivated influenza vaccine.

The V and J genes are TRBV11-2 and TRBJ2-5; perhaps TRBD2 as D (6 bases). From germline, CDR1 is SGHAT and CDR2 FQNNGV. The V and J ends lost 5 bases and 0 bases respectively, with 13 bases between them. The CDR3 sequence is 15 residues long. The DNA of the CDR3 is TGTGCCAGCAGCCCCCTCCGGGACTACCAAGAGACCCAGTACTTC. It translates to CASSPLRDYQETQYF.

This clonotype has more than one count but fewer than ten. This chain uses TRBV20-1 with TRBJ1-1, with D perhaps matching TRBD1 (6 bases). This CDR3 is 13 amino acids long. Trimming took 2 bases from V and 3 from J, leaving 10 bases between them. Germline CDR1 and CDR2: DFQATT and SNEGSKA (reference sequence). As DNA, the CDR3 is TGCAGTGCTAGAACGGGGGCCGACACTGAAGCTTTCTTT. Translating gives CSARTGADTEAFF.

This clonotype was counted ten times or more. This sequence joins TRBV20-1 and TRBJ1-2, with a weak D call TRBD1 (5 bases). V lost 6 bases, J lost 2 bases, and 16 bases lay in between. Germline values: CDR1 DFQATT, CDR2 SNEGSKA (reference sequence). The CDR3 is 14 residues long. The chain's CDR3 is CSAGGGAENYGYTF. The CDR3 coding sequence is TGCAGTGCCGGGGGAGGGGCGGAAAACTATGGCTACACCTTC.

This clonotype has just one count. The gene calls are TRBV20-1 and TRBJ2-5; D gene ambiguous. Germline V gene data show CDR1 as DFQATT and CDR2 as SNEGSKA (reference sequence). The CDR3 is 13 amino acids. Trimming pared 4 bases from V and 2 bases from J, leaving 11 bases between. CDR3 in amino acids: CSANRPNQETQYF. As DNA, the CDR3 is TGCAGTGCTAACCGACCTAATCAAGAGACCCAGTACTTC.

This chain joins TRBV6-1 and TRBJ2-3; D unresolved. Germline assignment: CDR1 MNHNS and CDR2 SASEGT. Trimming removed 2 bases at V and 0 bases at J, with 6 bases between. The CDR3 is made up of 14 amino acids. CDR3 nucleotide sequence: TGTGCCAGCAGTGAAATGGGGAGCACAGATACGCAGTATTTT. This encodes CASSEMGSTDTQYF.

This clonotype was observed many times. The chain joins TRBV7-2 to TRBJ1-3, with 7 bases matching TRBD1. CDR3 length equals 16 residues. CDR1 and CDR2 from the germline V gene are SGHTA and FQGNSA. Unmatched junction bases numbered 9, after V lost 3 bases and J lost 4 bases. CDR3 nucleotides: TGTGCCAGCAGCTTGGGCCCGGGGACAGACGGAAACACCATATATTTT. Its protein is CASSLGPGTDGNTIYF.

This clonotype has more than one count but fewer than ten. The V and J genes are TRBV10-3 and TRBJ1-2; D ambiguous. V was clipped by 7 bases and J by 4 bases, with 16 bases between them. CDR1 and CDR2 (germline): ENHRY, SYGVKD. CDR3 length equals 14 residues. Written as DNA, the CDR3 is TGTGCCATCACCGGGCAGGCTGAAAGCTATGGCTACACCTTC. It codes for CAITGQAESYGYTF.

The V gene is TRBV28, the J gene TRBJ2-1; D unclear. CDR1 and CDR2 (germline): MDHEN, SYDVKM. The CDR3 runs 17 residues. V gave up 3 bases and J gave up 3 bases, with 18 bases separating them. CDR3 amino acids: CASSFPLSGALYNEQFF. In nucleotides, the CDR3 is TGTGCCAGCAGTTTCCCCCTCTCGGGCGCCCTCTACAATGAGCAGTTCTTC. Full variable domain (rest looked up from reference TRBV28 and TRBJ2-1): DVKVTQSSRYLVKRTGEKVFLECVQDMDHENMFWYRQDPGLGLRLIYFSYDVKMKEKGDIPEGYSVSREKKERFSLILESASTNQTSMYLCASSFPLSGALYNEQFFGPGTRLTVL.

The rearrangement joins TRBV12-3 or TRBV12-4 to TRBJ2-7; D is uncertain. The CDR3 has 11 amino acids. CDR3 bases: TGTGCTCCTATATCACTCCGGGCTGGGTACTTC. It translates to CAPISLRAGYF.

About this clonotype: A much larger clone differs by one base, so this may be a read error. The chain employs TRBV6-2 or TRBV6-3 and TRBJ2-4; 7 positions match TRBD1. The germline gives CDR1 MNHEY, CDR2 SVGEGT. This CDR3 region has 19 residues. The ends lost 3 bases at V and 5 bases at J; junction bases unmatched: 19. The CDR3 reads CASSYPISLDRDGENIQYF. In nucleotides, the CDR3 is TGTGCCAGCAGTTATCCTATAAGCCTTGACAGGGACGGCGAAAACATTCAGTACTTC.

The chain employs TRBV12-3 or TRBV12-4 and TRBJ1-2; D possibly corresponds to TRBD1 (6 bases). V dropped 7 bases and J dropped 5 bases, with 20 bases sitting between them. CDR3 length: 15 residues. The CDR3: CASTRGQPRVYGYTF. The CDR3 nucleotides are TGTGCCAGCACCAGAGGACAGCCAAGGGTATATGGCTACACCTTC.

This clonotype was seen a handful of times. V and J are TRBV10-3 and TRBJ2-6, with 9 bases lining up with TRBD1. From germline, CDR1 is ENHRY and CDR2 SYGVKD. This CDR3 contains 17 residues. The trim removed 4 bases at V and 1 base at J, leaving 5 bases unmatched. The CDR3 reads CAISGDRVRSGANVLTF. The CDR3 DNA reads TGTGCCATCAGTGGGGACAGGGTTCGTTCTGGGGCCAACGTCCTGACTTTC.

This clonotype was counted only a few times. The chain couples TRBV9 to TRBJ2-7, with D possibly TRBD1 on 5 matching bases. With 3 bases removed from V and 6 bases from J, the gap between germline ends came to 13 bases. CDR1 SGDLS and CDR2 YYNGEE come from the germline V gene. CDR3 length: 13 residues. The CDR3 DNA reads TGTGCCAGCAGCGCGAGACAGATTTCCGAGCAGTACTTC. Protein sequence: CASSARQISEQYF.

This chain connects TRBV11-1 to TRBJ2-5, with 7 bases aligning to TRBD1. Germline-derived CDR1 and CDR2 are SGHAT and FQDESV (reference sequence). After removal of 6 bases from V and 4 bases from J, the junction contained 17 bases not matched to a gene. The CDR3 has 17 residues. CDR3 sequence reads: CASSSSMTGYGGETQYF. In nucleotides, the CDR3 is TGTGCCAGCAGTTCATCAATGACAGGGTATGGTGGAGAGACCCAGTACTTC.

This clonotype was seen a handful of times. The genes are TRBV9 and TRBJ2-7; either TRBD1 or TRBD2 may fit D (7 bases each). Germline loops: CDR1 SGDLS, CDR2 YYNGEE. V lost 4 bases and J 2 bases, leaving 19 bases between the germline ends. The CDR3 runs to 16 residues. The CDR3 DNA reads as TGTGCCAGCAGCCCCTCAGGGGGGGGACAGCCCTACGAGCAGTACTTC. This gives the protein CASSPSGGGQPYEQYF.

This clonotype was observed at least ten times. The V gene is TRBV9, the J gene TRBJ2-3; D not certain. Germline lookup yields CDR1 SGDLS and CDR2 YYNGEE. V dropped 0 bases and J dropped 0 bases, with 5 bases sitting between them. The CDR3 runs 14 residues. CDR3 sequence: CASSVGSSTDTQYF. DNA of the CDR3: TGTGCCAGCAGCGTAGGCAGCAGCACAGATACGCAGTATTTT.

The sample holds a few counts of this clonotype. The gene calls are TRBV7-2 and TRBJ2-7; TRBD2 is a possible D gene (6 bases). Between the trimmed V and J ends, which lost 5 bases and 1 base, there was a span of 12 bases. The germline CDR1 and CDR2 sequences are SGHTA and FQGNSA. This CDR3 has 14 amino acids. The CDR3 is CASSPGTQSYEQYF. In DNA form, the CDR3 reads TGTGCCAGCAGCCCCGGGACTCAGTCCTACGAGCAGTACTTC.

This clonotype was observed many times. J is TRBJ1-3 and V is TRBV7-2, with 7 bases matching TRBD1. Germline V gene sequence: CDR1 SGHTA, CDR2 FQGNSA. Losses at the gene ends were 5 bases for V and 2 bases for J; bases not matched to a gene: 3. The CDR3 length is 14 residues. The CDR3 reads CASSPDRAGNTIYF. The CDR3 nucleotides are TGTGCCAGCAGCCCCGACAGGGCTGGAAACACCATATATTTT.

In its sample, this clonotype was seen a few times. The genes are TRBV20-1 and TRBJ2-7; D is unclear. V lost 3 bases and J 7 bases, leaving 25 bases between the germline ends. The CDR3 extends over 16 amino acids. Germline assignment: CDR1 DFQATT and CDR2 SNEGSKA (reference sequence). CDR3 in amino acids: CSASPAESATNWEQYF. The CDR3 DNA sequence: TGCAGTGCTAGTCCGGCGGAGTCCGCTACGAACTGGGAGCAGTACTTC.

V usage is TRBV7-9 and J usage is TRBJ2-7; no clear D gene. Germline CDR1 is SEHNR and CDR2 is FQNEAQ (reference sequence). V was pared by 5 bases and J by 6 bases, with 8 bases between. The CDR3 totals 11 residues. In nucleotides, the CDR3 is TGTGCCAGCAGCCCACTGCTCGAGCAGTACTTC. Protein product: CASSPLLEQYF.

This clonotype turned up a few times. V and J are TRBV4-2 and TRBJ2-1; D not certain. The CDR3 runs to 16 residues. The germline CDR1 and CDR2 sequences are LGHNA and YNFKEQ. V dropped 4 bases and J dropped 0 bases, with 13 bases sitting between them. The CDR3 DNA reads TGTGCCAGCAGCCTTGGCTGGGAAAGCTCCTACAATGAGCAGTTCTTC. Translation gives CASSLGWESSYNEQFF.

This CDR3 reads CAIINRGPTHDTQYF. The CDR3 bases are TGTGCCATCATTAACAGGGGGCCCACCCACGATACGCAGTATTTT. The chain links TRBV10-3 to TRBJ2-3, with TRBD1 matching 9 bases. This CDR3 has 15 residues. Germline CDR1 is ENHRY and CDR2 is SYGVKD. V lost 7 bases and J lost 6; bases outside the gene matches: 11.

V and J are TRBV7-2 and TRBJ2-5; TRBD2 aligns across 8 bases. Germline loops: CDR1 SGHTA, CDR2 FQGNSA. With V trimmed by 1 base and J by 2 bases, 6 bases remained unmatched. This CDR3 has 16 amino acids. In DNA, the CDR3 is TGTGCCAGCAGCTTAGTGGCGGGACTAGGGCAAGAGACCCAGTACTTC. Protein product: CASSLVAGLGQETQYF.

V gene TRBV7-2 combines with J gene TRBJ2-7; 11 nucleotides agree with TRBD2. Germline assignment: CDR1 SGHTA and CDR2 FQGNSA. Losses at the gene ends were 5 bases for V and 7 bases for J; bases not matched to a gene: 10. The CDR3 totals 15 residues. The CDR3 reads CASSPGTSGGWEQYF. The CDR3 DNA reads as TGTGCCAGCAGCCCCGGGACTAGCGGAGGGTGGGAGCAGTACTTC.

DNA of the CDR3: TGTGCCAGCAGCTTAGCGAGAGTTGCTTTGGGCACCGGGGAGCTGTTTTTT. This sequence encodes CASSLARVALGTGELFF. The chain has TRBV7-8 and TRBJ2-2; D gene uncertain. This CDR3 spans 17 amino acids. The germline V gene has CDR1 SGHVS and CDR2 FQNEAQ. V was trimmed by 0 bases and J by 4 bases, leaving 15 bases between them.

This clonotype was observed a few times. This chain uses TRBV2 with TRBJ1-2, with no clear D. Germline V gene data show CDR1 as SNHLY and CDR2 as FYNNEI. CDR3 size: 15 residues. The germline V and J ends were trimmed by 8 bases and 0 bases, with 16 bases remaining between them. DNA for the CDR3: TGTGCCAGCCGACCGGCTCCGCTAACTAACTATGGCTACACCTTC. Translating gives CASRPAPLTNYGYTF.